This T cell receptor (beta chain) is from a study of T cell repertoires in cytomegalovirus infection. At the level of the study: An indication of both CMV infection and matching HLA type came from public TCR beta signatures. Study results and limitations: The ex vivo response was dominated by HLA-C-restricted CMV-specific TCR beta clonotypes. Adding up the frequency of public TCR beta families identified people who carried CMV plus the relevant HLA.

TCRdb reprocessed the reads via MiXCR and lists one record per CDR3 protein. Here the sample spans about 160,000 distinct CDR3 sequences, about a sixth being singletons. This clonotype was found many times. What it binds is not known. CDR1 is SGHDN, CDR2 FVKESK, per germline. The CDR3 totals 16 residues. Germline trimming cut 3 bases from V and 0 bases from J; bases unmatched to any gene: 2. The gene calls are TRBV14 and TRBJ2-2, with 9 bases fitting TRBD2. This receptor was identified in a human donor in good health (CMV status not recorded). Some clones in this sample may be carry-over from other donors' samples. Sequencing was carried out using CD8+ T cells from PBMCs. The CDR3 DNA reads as TGTGCCAGCAGCCAGATAGCGGGGGCGAACACCGGGGAGCTGTTTTTT. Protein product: CASSQIAGANTGELFF.